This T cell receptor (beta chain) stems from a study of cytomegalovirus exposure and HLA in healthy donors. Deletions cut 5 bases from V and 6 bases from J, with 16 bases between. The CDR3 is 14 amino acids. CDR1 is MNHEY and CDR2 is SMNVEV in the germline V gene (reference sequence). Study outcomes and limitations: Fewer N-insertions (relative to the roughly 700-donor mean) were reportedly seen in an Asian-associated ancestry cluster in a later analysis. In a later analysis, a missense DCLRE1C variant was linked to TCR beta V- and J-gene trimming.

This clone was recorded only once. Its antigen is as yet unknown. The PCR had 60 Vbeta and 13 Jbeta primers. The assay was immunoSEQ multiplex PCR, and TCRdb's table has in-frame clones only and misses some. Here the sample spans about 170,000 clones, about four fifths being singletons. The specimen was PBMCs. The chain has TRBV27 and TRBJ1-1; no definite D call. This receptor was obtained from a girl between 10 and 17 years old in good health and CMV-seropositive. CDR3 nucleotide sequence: TGTGCCAGCAGTCCCGCGGGGTGGTTCGCTGAAGCTTTCTTT. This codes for CASSPAGWFAEAFF.